This is a list of T cell receptor beta chains from one sample in a study of glioma-infiltrating T cells. TCRdb re-called the multiplex PCR reads with MiXCR, one entry per CDR3 protein. The profile shows a few hundred thousand distinct CDR3 sequences, about two fifths of them singletons. Sequencing was carried out using glioma tissue, nonneoplastic brain tissue, or PBMCs (not recorded which). These receptors were taken from a human donor with low-grade glioma or glioblastoma, undergoing nonglioma brain surgery, or in good health (not recorded which). CDR3s leave out the opening cysteine and the closing phenylalanine or tryptophan. The size entry is marked missing in some rows and otherwise reads once, few, many or a size class.

>TRBJ2-1|few|TRBV6-2/TRBV6-3
ASSSATRTSGPYNEQF
>TRBJ1-1|few|TRBV28
ASTQPGGSTEAF
>TRBJ1-5|few|TRBV6-2/TRBV6-3
ASSPWVSMRNQPQH
>TRBJ2-1|NA|TRBV5-4
ASSAPSAVYNEQF
>TRBJ1-2|NA|TRBV7-2
ASSLYRGPMGYT
>TRBJ2-7|many|TRBV27
ASSLGLAGGSSYEQY
>TRBJ1-5|NA|TRBV4-1
ASSQVRDQPQH
>TRBJ1-5|many|TRBV20-1
STSGGGGQPQH
>TRBJ2-7|NA|TRBV7-2
ASSTRTGLKAYEQY
>TRBJ2-7|few|TRBV20-1
SAPGQGAYEQY
>TRBJ2-2|NA|TRBV6-1
ASSSDRSHTGELF
>TRBJ2-3|few|TRBV4-3
ASSTTSGGGDTQY
>TRBJ1-6|NA|TRBV4-3
ASTPGSGNNSPLH
>TRBJ1-1|NA|TRBV3-1
ASSQGRGNTEAF
>TRBJ2-7|few|TRBV20-1
SARDFSISYEQY
>TRBJ2-3|NA|TRBV27
ASSSARGSTDTQY
>TRBJ1-5|NA|TRBV3-1
ASSRQGQPQH
>TRBJ1-2|once|TRBV4-3
ASSLHRGLNYGYT
>TRBJ2-7|few|TRBV7-6
ASTARGRYEQY
>TRBJ2-7|NA|TRBV15
ATTRDIRGSGQLTYEQY
>TRBJ2-1|NA|TRBV7-3
ASSPPRVNEQF
>TRBJ2-3|once|TRBV7-3
ASSSQGGQGVAQY
>TRBJ2-7|NA|TRBV7-2
ASSLGFGGSLYEQY
>TRBJ2-1|NA|TRBV2
ASSGAWDRGHNEQF
>TRBJ2-7|many|TRBV4-3
ASSHGQGNEQY